These 16 T cell receptor beta chains share one sample of origin, sequenced in a study of T cells after yellow fever vaccination. TCRdb reprocessed the 5' RACE reads via MiXCR and lists one record per CDR3 protein. Of more than 75,000 distinct CDR3 sequences in the sample, 8% to 10% were seen once. The sequencing here drew on CD8+ T cells not binding an NS4B(214-222) dextramer, sorted from PBMCs, taken less than 16 days after the first yellow fever vaccination. The receptor set was obtained from a man between 18 and 29 years old who received the YFV17D yellow fever vaccine.

This clonotype was seen only a few times. The chain employs TRBV29-1 and TRBJ1-2, with TRBD1 matching over 8 bases. This CDR3 has 13 amino acids. V lost 5 bases, J lost 4 bases, and 6 bases stayed unmatched. Per germline, CDR1 SQVTM and CDR2 ANQGSEA. The CDR3 DNA is TGCAGCGTTTCAACGACAGGGGCCTATGGCTACACCTTC. It codes for CSVSTTGAYGYTF. Full variable domain (rest looked up from reference TRBV29-1 and TRBJ1-2): SAVISQKPSRDICQRGTSLTIQCQVDSQVTMMFWYRQQPGQSLTLIATANQGSEATYESGFVIDKFPISRPNLTFSTLTVSNMSPEDSSIYLCSVSTTGAYGYTFGSGTRLTVV.

The genes are TRBV5-6 and TRBJ2-7; 8 nucleotides align to TRBD1. The CDR3 consists of 14 residues. Germline loops: CDR1 SGHDT, CDR2 YYEEEE. V trimming: 4 bases; J trimming: 2 bases; junction bases outside the gene matches: 5. CDR3 coding DNA: TGTGCCAGCAGCGAGGACAGGGCGGCCTACGAGCAGTACTTC. Translation gives CASSEDRAAYEQYF.

This clonotype has just a few counts. The chain combines TRBV4-3 with TRBJ1-5; no reliable D call. Trimming took 0 bases from V and 0 from J, leaving 6 bases between them. CDR1 is LGHNA and CDR2 is YSLEER in the germline V gene. The CDR3 extends over 15 amino acids. DNA for the CDR3: TGCGCCAGCAGCCAAGAATCAGCTAGCAATCAGCCCCAGCATTTT. The encoded protein is CASSQESASNQPQHF.

This clonotype was picked up one time. This chain links TRBV7-2 with TRBJ2-2, with D hard to call. This CDR3 comprises 14 residues. Germline CDR1 SGHTA, CDR2 FQGNSA. The V gene lost 3 bases and the J gene lost 7 bases, with 12 bases spanning the gap. The CDR3 loop is CASSFGILSGELFF. The CDR3 coding sequence is TGTGCCAGCAGCTTCGGCATTCTTAGCGGGGAGCTGTTTTTT.

This clonotype turned up a few times. V gene TRBV15 combines with J gene TRBJ2-5, with TRBD2 as a possible D gene (6 bases). CDR3 size: 15 residues. V lost 2 bases and J 5 bases, leaving 15 bases between the germline ends. The V gene's germline CDR1 is LNHNV and CDR2 YYDKDF (reference sequence). CDR3 DNA sequence: TGTGCCACCAGCAGACCCTGGGGGAGCGGGGAGACCCAGTACTTC. Residues: CATSRPWGSGETQYF.

The V and J genes are TRBV21-1 and TRBJ2-7; the table's D call TRBD2 went unverified against the DNA. TRBV21-1 is described as a pseudogene. The CDR3 contains 16 residues. The CDR3 loop reads CASSRGTSGPLYEQYF. Written as DNA, the CDR3 is TGTGCCAGCAGCAGAGGGACTAGCGGGCCATTGTACGAGCAGTACTTC.

This clonotype was recorded a few times. The CDR3 DNA reads as TGCGCCAGCAGCCAAGATCGTAGTATACGAGAGACCCAGTACTTC. Its translation: CASSQDRSIRETQYF. This rearrangement joins TRBV4-1 to TRBJ2-5, with D unresolved. Trimming took 0 bases from V and 4 from J, leaving 12 bases between them. Germline-derived CDR1 and CDR2 are MGHRA and YSYEKL. The CDR3 spans 15 residues.

This chain connects TRBV5-4 to TRBJ1-2; no reliable D call. The CDR3 has 13 amino acids. Germline V lookup: CDR1 SGHNT, CDR2 YYREEE (reference sequence). V shed 4 bases and J shed 2 bases, with 9 bases lying between them. CDR3 sequence reads: CASSPGRNYGYTF. CDR3 sequence (DNA): TGTGCCAGCAGCCCCGGACGGAACTATGGCTACACCTTC.

This clonotype was picked up a small number of times. The V and J genes are TRBV7-8 and TRBJ2-7, with D perhaps matching TRBD2 (6 bases). Trimming left V 1 base short and J 6 bases short, with 19 bases between. From germline, CDR1 is SGHVS and CDR2 FQNEAQ. The CDR3 contains 16 residues. CDR3 sequence reads: CASSLGLGGELGEQYF. For the CDR3, the DNA is TGTGCCAGCAGCTTAGGATTAGGAGGGGAACTCGGCGAGCAGTACTTC.

This rearrangement joins TRBV28 to TRBJ1-1; 11 bases map to TRBD1. The CDR3 sequence is 15 residues long. Germline assignment: CDR1 MDHEN and CDR2 SYDVKM. Unmatched junction bases numbered 6, after V lost 5 bases and J lost 4 bases. The CDR3 nucleotides are TGTGCCAGCAGTGCCTACGGGACAGGGGGCACTGAAGCTTTCTTT. It codes for CASSAYGTGGTEAFF.

The chain joins TRBV4-1 to TRBJ1-1; D possibly corresponds to TRBD1 (5 bases). The CDR3 has 14 amino acids. Germline V gene data show CDR1 as MGHRA and CDR2 as YSYEKL. Trimming shortened V by 5 bases and J by 1 base, and 11 bases separated the two germline ends. CDR3 nucleotides: TGCGCCAGCAGCGCTCATACAGGGAACACTGAAGCTTTCTTT. Residues: CASSAHTGNTEAFF.

The chain recombines TRBV4-2 with TRBJ1-6; no clear D gene. Germline loops: CDR1 LGHNA, CDR2 YNFKEQ. CDR3 length: 16 amino acids. Trimming left V 0 bases short and J 6 bases short, with 12 bases between. The CDR3 DNA is TGTGCCAGCAGCCAAGAAATCAGCGGGTTTAATTCACCCCTCCACTTT. It translates to CASSQEISGFNSPLHF.

This clonotype has more than one count but fewer than ten. This chain uses TRBV6-5 with TRBJ2-1, with D tentatively TRBD1 (6 bases). CDR1 is MNHEY, CDR2 SVGAGI, per germline. This CDR3 region has 15 residues. Trimming cost V 2 bases and J 3 bases, with 11 bases left between them. CDR3: CASSYTRGIYNEQFF. DNA of the CDR3: TGTGCCAGCAGTTACACTAGGGGGATCTACAATGAGCAGTTCTTC.

The CDR3 DNA follows: TGTGCCAGCAGCAGCCGAGTGGGGTGGGAAGATACGCAGTATTTT. This sequence encodes CASSSRVGWEDTQYF. The chain recombines TRBV7-8 with TRBJ2-3; D not certain. In germline, CDR1 is SGHVS, CDR2 FQNEAQ. The V and J ends lost 5 bases and 5 bases respectively, with 17 bases between them. This CDR3 region has 15 residues.

This chain connects TRBV6-5 to TRBJ2-5, with D perhaps matching TRBD1 (6 bases). The CDR3 has 13 residues. The V gene lost 2 bases and the J gene lost 4 bases, with 8 bases spanning the gap. CDR1 MNHEY and CDR2 SVGAGI come from the germline V gene. The CDR3 DNA sequence: TGTGCCAGCAGTTACCGGGACACAGAGACCCAGTACTTC. Translating gives CASSYRDTETQYF.

The chain couples TRBV4-3 to TRBJ2-5, with TRBD2 matching over 9 bases. CDR3 length equals 16 residues. Germline lookup yields CDR1 LGHNA and CDR2 YSLEER. V shed 0 bases, J shed 2 bases, and the junction held 4 bases outside the gene matches. This CDR3 reads CASSQEGGGVQETQYF. The DNA of the CDR3 is TGCGCCAGCAGCCAAGAAGGCGGGGGGGTACAAGAGACCCAGTACTTC.